The 14 T cell receptor beta chains below were found in one sample sequenced in a study of T cell changes during pregnancy in multiple sclerosis. This table comes from immunoSEQ multiplex PCR, and its TCRdb copy is limited to in-frame clones, with some not included. The sample shows about 24,000 clones, about 92% of them seen only once. The sequences come from CD8+ T cells from peripheral blood mononuclear cells, collected in the third trimester of pregnancy. The receptors were sampled from a female donor in good health, enrolled as a control in a pregnancy study.

CDR3 in DNA: TGTGCCAGCAGCCCCGGCCAGGGGGCGGGCACCGGGGAGCTGTTTTTT. Encoded protein: CASSPGQGAGTGELFF. The V call is TRBV7-3, the J call TRBJ2-2; 8 bases line up with TRBD1. The V gene's germline CDR1 is SGHTA and CDR2 FQGTGA. V gave up 5 bases and J gave up 4 bases; unmatched junction bases: 9. The CDR3 sequence is 16 residues long.

J is TRBJ2-2 and V is TRBV28; TRBD1 matches at 7 bases. CDR3 length: 14 residues. Looked up from germline, CDR1 is MDHEN and CDR2 is SYDVKM. V shed 7 bases, J shed 7 bases, and the junction held 9 bases outside the gene matches. The CDR3 spells CASTITGVGGELFF. The DNA of the CDR3 is TGTGCCAGCACCATAACAGGGGTGGGCGGGGAGCTGTTTTTT.

CDR3 in amino acids: CASSQGRDSGLYGYTF. CDR3 bases: TGTGCCAGCAGCCAAGGGCGGGACAGCGGCCTCTATGGCTACACCTTC. The V call is TRBV4-2, the J call TRBJ1-2; 7 nucleotides line up with TRBD1. CDR3 length equals 16 residues. J was trimmed by 4 bases and V by 1 base; bases with no gene match: 9. CDR1 LGHNA and CDR2 YNFKEQ come from the germline V gene.

The chain links TRBV29-1 to TRBJ2-7; D gene unclear. The germline V and J ends were trimmed by 4 bases and 0 bases, with 7 bases remaining between them. Germline-derived CDR1 and CDR2 are SQVTM and ANQGSEA. CDR3 length equals 12 residues. This CDR3 reads CSVGHFSYEQYF. Written as DNA, the CDR3 is TGCAGCGTTGGGCATTTCTCCTACGAGCAGTACTTC.

This chain joins TRBV6-4 and TRBJ1-2, with 7 bases that match TRBD1. CDR3 length: 13 amino acids. Germline V CDR1 and CDR2: MRHNA, SNTAGT. J lost 6 bases, V lost 2 bases, and 3 bases had no gene match. The CDR3 sequence: CASSDDRVDGYTF. The CDR3 region has the DNA TGTGCCAGCAGTGACGACAGGGTGGATGGCTACACCTTC.

This clone is termed medium-sized. The chain carries TRBV6-4 and TRBJ1-1; D may be TRBD1 (6 bases). CDR3 size: 16 residues. CDR1 and CDR2 (germline): MRHNA, SNTAGT. V lost 0 bases and J 1 base, leaving 12 bases between the germline ends. The CDR3 DNA reads TGTGCCAGCAGTGACTCGAGTCGGACAGAGAACACTGAAGCTTTCTTT. It encodes CASSDSSRTENTEAFF.

This clone was detected only once. DNA of the CDR3: TGTGCCAGCTCACCACCGCTAACTTCAGAGGTCACAGATACGCAGTATTTT. Protein product: CASSPPLTSEVTDTQYF. This chain uses TRBV18 with TRBJ2-3; the D is unclear. V shed 0 bases and J shed 2 bases, with 15 bases lying between them. CDR3 size: 17 residues. Per the germline V gene, CDR1 is KGHSH and CDR2 is LQKENI.

This clone appeared a single time. The chain combines TRBV7-9 with TRBJ1-1; possibly TRBD1 for D (5 bases). The length of the CDR3 is 13 residues. Trimming removed 7 bases from V and 3 bases from J, with 12 bases in between. Germline V gives CDR1 SEHNR, CDR2 FQNEAQ (reference sequence). CDR3 coding DNA: TGTGCCAGCAATCCGGGGGGGTACACTGAAGCTTTCTTT. Protein sequence: CASNPGGYTEAFF.

The chain links TRBV13 to TRBJ2-5; TRBD2 matches 10 bases. The CDR3 length is 16 residues. After removal of 5 bases from V and 3 bases from J, the junction contained 9 bases not matched to a gene. Germline V gene data show CDR1 as PRHDT and CDR2 as FYEKMQ (reference sequence). The CDR3 DNA is TGTGCCAGCAGCATCCGGACTAGCGGAACCAAAGAGACCCAGTACTTC. It translates to CASSIRTSGTKETQYF.

This clone was counted between two and nine times. The chain recombines TRBV6-1 with TRBJ2-6; the match to TRBD2 covers 8 bases. The CDR3 spans 17 residues. Germline V gene lookup returns CDR1 MNHNS and CDR2 SASEGT. The V gene end was trimmed by 2 bases and the J gene end by 1 base; junction bases not matched to a gene: 4. CDR3 DNA sequence: TGTGCCAGCAGTGAATCGGCGGGAGGTTCTGGGGCCAACGTCCTGACTTTC. Translated, it gives CASSESAGGSGANVLTF.

The chain joins TRBV4-1 to TRBJ1-1, with D perhaps matching TRBD1 (5 bases). Germline assignment: CDR1 MGHRA and CDR2 YSYEKL. The CDR3 runs 16 residues. V lost 0 bases and J 0 bases, leaving 11 bases between the germline ends. The CDR3 sequence: CASSQDDGGMNTEAFF. For the CDR3, the DNA is TGCGCCAGCAGCCAAGATGACGGGGGGATGAACACTGAAGCTTTCTTT.

This chain joins TRBV6-5 and TRBJ2-1; D not resolved. Germline CDR1 reads MNHEY; CDR2 reads SVGAGI. The CDR3 runs to 13 residues. Trimming left V 2 bases short and J 9 bases short, with 11 bases between. CDR3 sequence reads: CASSYKSSGEQFF. CDR3 in DNA: TGTGCCAGCAGTTACAAGTCTTCCGGTGAGCAGTTCTTC.

J is TRBJ2-7 and V is TRBV5-8, with TRBD2 matching 11 bases. Unmatched junction bases numbered 4, after V lost 3 bases and J lost 5 bases. From germline, CDR1 is SGHTS and CDR2 YDEGEE. The CDR3 contains 14 residues. The CDR3, as DNA: TGTGCCAGCAGCTGGGGACTAGCGGTAGACGAGCAGTACTTC. This translates into CASSWGLAVDEQYF.

The rearrangement uses TRBV7-9 and TRBJ1-2; TRBD1 matches at 7 bases. The germline gives CDR1 SEHNR, CDR2 FQNEAQ (reference sequence). The CDR3 sequence is 12 residues long. The ends lost 3 bases at V and 9 bases at J; junction bases unmatched: 4. In nucleotides, the CDR3 is TGTGCCAGCAGCTTGGGGGGACAGAGCTACACCTTC. The encoded protein is CASSLGGQSYTF.